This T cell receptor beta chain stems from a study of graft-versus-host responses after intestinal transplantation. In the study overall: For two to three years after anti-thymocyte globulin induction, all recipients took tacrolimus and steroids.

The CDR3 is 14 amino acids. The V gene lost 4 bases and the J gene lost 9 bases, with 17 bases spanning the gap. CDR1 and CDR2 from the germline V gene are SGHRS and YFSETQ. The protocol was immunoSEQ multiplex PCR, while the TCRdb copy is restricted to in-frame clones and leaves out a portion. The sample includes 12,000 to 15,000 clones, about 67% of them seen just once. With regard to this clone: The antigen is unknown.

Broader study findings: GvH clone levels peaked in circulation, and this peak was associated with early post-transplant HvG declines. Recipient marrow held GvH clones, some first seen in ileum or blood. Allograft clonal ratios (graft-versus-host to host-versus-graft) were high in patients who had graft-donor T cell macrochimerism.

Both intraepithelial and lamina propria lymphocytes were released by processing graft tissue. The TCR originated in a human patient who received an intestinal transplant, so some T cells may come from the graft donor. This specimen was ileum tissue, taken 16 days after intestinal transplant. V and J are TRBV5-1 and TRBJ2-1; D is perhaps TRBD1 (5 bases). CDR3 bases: TGCGCCAGCAGCCCTCGATGGGGCCACGGTGAGCAGTTCTTC. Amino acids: CASSPRWGHGEQFF. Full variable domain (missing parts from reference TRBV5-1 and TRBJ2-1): KAGVTQTPRYLIKTRGQQVTLSCSPISGHRSVSWYQQTPGQGLQFLFEYFSETQRNKGNFPGRFSGRQFSNSRSEMNVSTLELGDSALYLCASSPRWGHGEQFFGPGTRLTVL.